The sequence of this T cell receptor (beta chain) was determined in a study of shared clonotypes between healthy human individuals. This was a deep-level run. Replicate PCRs from sorted subsets contained around 200 ng DNA, which is roughly 30,000 T cell genomes. Per the study methods: Junction-only sequences without quality scores came from ImmunoSEQ, so filtering differed. Profiled with immunoSEQ multiplex PCR; TCRdb holds only in-frame clones, not every one. D and trimming were read from the DNA, whereas the V and J calls and clone size are those reported in that table. Here the sample spans roughly 1,100,000 clones, more than 60% being singletons. Findings and caveats of the study: All-four-donor shared clonotypes had higher generation probabilities than non-shared clonotypes did.

On this clone: The antigen is unknown.

CDR1 is MRHNA and CDR2 is SNTAGT in the germline V gene. Trimming pared 10 bases from V and 5 bases from J, leaving 15 bases between. The CDR3 length is 13 residues. Specimen: memory CD4+ T cells sorted from blood. Subset of the sample: CD45RA-negative fraction. The V call is TRBV6-4, the J call TRBJ1-3; D is unresolved. This receptor was taken from a man in his late teens or twenties in good health. As DNA, the CDR3 is TGTGCCACCAACTTTGGGCCCCGAAACACCATATATTTT. It encodes CATNFGPRNTIYF.